This T cell receptor (beta chain) appears in the sequencing data of a study of cytomegalovirus exposure and HLA in healthy donors. Overall study results and limits: One variant, a missense change in DCLRE1C, was linked in a later analysis to TCR beta V- and J-gene trimming.

This clone was detected only once. Antigen specificity is unknown. The PCR made use of 60 Vbeta and 13 Jbeta primers. This table comes from immunoSEQ multiplex PCR, and its TCRdb copy is limited to in-frame clones, with some not included. The sample shows 250,000 to 350,000 clones, over 70% of them seen only once. Trimming pared 2 bases from V and 4 bases from J, leaving 9 bases between. The CDR3 loop spans 13 amino acids. The V gene's germline CDR1 is MNHEY and CDR2 SVGAGI. The clonotype comes from a girl aged 2 to 10 in good health and CMV-seronegative. This chain uses TRBV6-5 with TRBJ2-7; D is possibly TRBD2 (5 bases). The sample consisted of PBMCs. This chain's CDR3 is CASSYRERYEQYF. In nucleotides, the CDR3 is TGTGCCAGCAGTTACAGGGAGAGGTACGAGCAGTACTTC.